The clone carrying this TCR beta chain was seen at least ten times. Its antigen is not known. Germline V gene lookup returns CDR1 SEHNR and CDR2 FQNEAQ (reference sequence). The CDR3 sequence is 14 residues long. V gave up 5 bases and J gave up 3 bases, with 10 bases separating them. There were TCR beta CDR3 regions amplified from RNA transcripts. When the TCR CDR3 underwent first-round RT-PCR, the HTBI primer set was used. One entry per CDR3 protein, called by TCRdb with MiXCR from the multiplex PCR reads. The table includes roughly 350,000 distinct CDR3 sequences, 13% to 15% detected once. This entry belongs to a study of T cells in Graves' hyperthyroidism and ophthalmopathy. General study findings and limits: In the analysis, a 13 V-J model separated ophthalmopathy from stable hyperthyroidism.

The source of the PBMCs was roughly 10 ml of fresh peripheral blood. This receptor was taken from a woman aged 25 to 39 with Graves' ophthalmopathy. The material sequenced was blood. The chain links TRBV7-9 to TRBJ1-4; D not resolved. In DNA, the CDR3 is TGTGCCAGCAGCGCGACCGGAGCTAATGAAAAACTGTTTTTT. This codes for CASSATGANEKLFF.